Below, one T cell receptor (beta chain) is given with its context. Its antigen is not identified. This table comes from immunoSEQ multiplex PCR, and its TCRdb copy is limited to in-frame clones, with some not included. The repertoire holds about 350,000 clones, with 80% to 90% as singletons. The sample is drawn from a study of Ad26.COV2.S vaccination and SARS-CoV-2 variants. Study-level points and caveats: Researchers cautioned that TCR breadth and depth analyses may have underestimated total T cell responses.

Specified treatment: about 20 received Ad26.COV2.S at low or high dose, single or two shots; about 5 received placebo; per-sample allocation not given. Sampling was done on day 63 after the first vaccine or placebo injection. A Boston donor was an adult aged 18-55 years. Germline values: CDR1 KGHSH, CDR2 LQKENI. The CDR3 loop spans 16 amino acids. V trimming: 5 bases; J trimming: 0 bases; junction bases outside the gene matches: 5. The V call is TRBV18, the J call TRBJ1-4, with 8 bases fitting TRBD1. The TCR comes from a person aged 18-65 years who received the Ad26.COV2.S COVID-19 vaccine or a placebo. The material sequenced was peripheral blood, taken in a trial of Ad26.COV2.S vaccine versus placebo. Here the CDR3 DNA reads TGTGCCAGCTCATCGGGACAGGCGGCAACTAATGAAAAACTGTTTTTT. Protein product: CASSSGQAATNEKLFF.